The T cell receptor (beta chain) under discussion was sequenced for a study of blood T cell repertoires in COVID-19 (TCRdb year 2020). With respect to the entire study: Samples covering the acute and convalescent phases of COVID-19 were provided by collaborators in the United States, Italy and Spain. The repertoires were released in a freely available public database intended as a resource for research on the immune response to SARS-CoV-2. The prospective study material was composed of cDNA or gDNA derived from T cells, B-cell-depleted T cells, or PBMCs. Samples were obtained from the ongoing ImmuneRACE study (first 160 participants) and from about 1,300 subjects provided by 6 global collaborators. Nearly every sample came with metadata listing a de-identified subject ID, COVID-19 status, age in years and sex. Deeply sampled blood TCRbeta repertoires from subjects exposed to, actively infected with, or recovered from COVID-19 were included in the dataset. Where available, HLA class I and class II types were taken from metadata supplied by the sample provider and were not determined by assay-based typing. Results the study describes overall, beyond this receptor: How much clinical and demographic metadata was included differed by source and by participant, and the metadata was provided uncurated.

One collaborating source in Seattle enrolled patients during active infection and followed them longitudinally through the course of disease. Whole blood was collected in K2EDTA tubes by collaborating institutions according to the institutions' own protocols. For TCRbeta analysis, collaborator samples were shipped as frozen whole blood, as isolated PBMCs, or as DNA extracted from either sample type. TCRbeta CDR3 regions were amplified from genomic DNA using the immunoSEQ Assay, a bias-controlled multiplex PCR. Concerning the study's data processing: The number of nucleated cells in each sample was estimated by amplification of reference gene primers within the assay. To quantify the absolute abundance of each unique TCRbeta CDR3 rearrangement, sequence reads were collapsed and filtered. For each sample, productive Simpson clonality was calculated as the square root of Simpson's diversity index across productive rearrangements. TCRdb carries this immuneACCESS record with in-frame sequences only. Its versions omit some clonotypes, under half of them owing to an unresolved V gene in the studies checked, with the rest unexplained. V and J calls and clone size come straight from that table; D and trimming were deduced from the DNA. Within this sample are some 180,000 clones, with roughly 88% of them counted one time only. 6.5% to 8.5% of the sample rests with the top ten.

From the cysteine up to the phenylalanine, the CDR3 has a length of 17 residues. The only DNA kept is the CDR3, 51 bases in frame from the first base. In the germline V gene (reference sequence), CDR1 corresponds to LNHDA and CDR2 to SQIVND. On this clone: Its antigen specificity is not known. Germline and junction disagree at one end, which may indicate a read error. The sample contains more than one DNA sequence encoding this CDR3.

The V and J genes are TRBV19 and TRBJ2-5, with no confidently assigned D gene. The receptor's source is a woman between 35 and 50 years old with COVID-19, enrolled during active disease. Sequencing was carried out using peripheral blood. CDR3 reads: CASSIISARPWEETQYF. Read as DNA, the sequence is TGCGCCAGTAGTATAATTTCGGCTAGGCCATGGGAAGAGACCCAGTACTTC.